These T cell receptor beta chains were read from a single sample in a study of blood T cell repertoires in COVID-19. Sequenced by immunoSEQ multiplex PCR; TCRdb stores in-frame clones only, minus some. Among over 70,000 clones listed, 87% were seen once. The specimen sequenced was peripheral blood. The source of these receptors is a human donor in a cohort sampled during active COVID-19. CDR3s include the opening cysteine and the closing phenylalanine or tryptophan. A D gene is named only where the DNA matches it firmly. Some rows have no size entry. The others give once, few or many, or a class for an expanded clone.

J: TRBJ1-5
size: .
V: TRBV5-1
D: TRBD1
CDR3: CASRVDRDRPQHF
DNA: TGCGCCAGCAGGGTTGACAGGGACAGGCCCCAGCATTTT

J: TRBJ2-1
size: .
V: TRBV14
D: .
CDR3: CASSQGPVEQFF
DNA: TGTGCCAGCAGCCAAGGGCCCGTTGAGCAGTTCTTC

J: TRBJ2-1
size: once
V: TRBV29-1
D: TRBD2
CDR3: CSVISGSSYNEQFF
DNA: TGCAGCGTTATTAGCGGGAGCTCCTACAATGAGCAGTTCTTC

J: TRBJ1-5
size: .
V: TRBV19
D: TRBD1
CDR3: CASSIRTGRLSNQPQHF
DNA: TGTGCCAGTAGTATTAGGACAGGGCGGTTGAGCAATCAGCCCCAGCATTTT

J: TRBJ2-3
size: .
V: TRBV19
D: .
CDR3: CASSIKLASTDTQYF
DNA: TGTGCCAGTAGTATAAAACTAGCTAGCACAGATACGCAGTATTTT

J: TRBJ2-3
size: .
V: TRBV10-1
D: .
CDR3: CASSDGALGDTIAPDTQYF
DNA: TGCGCCAGCAGTGATGGGGCGTTAGGCGACACTATAGCCCCGGATACGCAGTATTTT

J: TRBJ1-2
size: .
V: TRBV12-3/TRBV12-4
D: .
CDR3: CASSLHYVYTF
DNA: TGTGCCAGTTCCCTCCACTATGTGTACACCTTC

J: TRBJ1-1
size: .
V: TRBV7-8
D: TRBD1
CDR3: CASSPLGTGTTLEAFF
DNA: TGTGCCAGCAGCCCCTTAGGGACAGGCACGACCCTTGAAGCTTTCTTT

J: TRBJ2-7
size: few
V: TRBV11-2
D: .
CDR3: CATGGGRTSYEQYF
DNA: TGTGCCACGGGGGGCGGGCGTACCTCCTACGAGCAGTACTTC

J: TRBJ1-4
size: .
V: TRBV27
D: .
CDR3: CASSLLGTGLNEKLFF
DNA: TGTGCCAGCAGTTTACTAGGAACAGGGCTTAATGAAAAACTGTTTTTT

J: TRBJ1-4
size: .
V: TRBV3-1/TRBV3-2
D: .
CDR3: CASSQGSDEKLFF
DNA: TGTGCCAGCAGCCAAGGGAGCGACGAAAAACTGTTTTTT

J: TRBJ2-2
size: .
V: TRBV7-9
D: .
CDR3: CASSLAWANTGELFF
DNA: TGTGCCAGCAGCTTAGCGTGGGCCAACACCGGGGAGCTGTTTTTT

J: TRBJ2-1
size: .
V: TRBV29-1
D: .
CDR3: CSVGPPAGLYNEQFF
DNA: TGCAGCGTTGGACCGCCCGCAGGGCTCTACAATGAGCAGTTCTTC

J: TRBJ2-2
size: once
V: TRBV20-1
D: TRBD2
CDR3: CSASPGGWTGELFF
DNA: TGCAGTGCTAGTCCGGGAGGCTGGACCGGGGAGCTGTTTTTT

J: TRBJ2-7
size: .
V: TRBV24-1
D: .
CDR3: CATSENGQSSYEQYF
DNA: TGTGCCACCAGTGAAAACGGACAGTCCTCCTACGAGCAGTACTTC

J: TRBJ2-6
size: .
V: TRBV18
D: TRBD1
CDR3: CASTQGAGANVLTF
DNA: TGTGCCAGCACTCAGGGGGCTGGGGCCAACGTCCTGACTTTC

J: TRBJ2-7
size: .
V: TRBV5-1
D: TRBD2
CDR3: CASSLGGSGRAHHEQYF
DNA: TGCGCCAGCAGCTTGGGGGGTAGCGGGAGGGCCCACCACGAGCAGTACTTC

J: TRBJ2-1
size: .
V: TRBV28
D: .
CDR3: CATLYPRDSLHHRQFF
DNA: TGTGCCACACTATACCCCCGGGACTCCCTGCACCATAGGCAGTTCTTC

J: TRBJ1-1
size: many
V: TRBV28
D: TRBD1
CDR3: CASSSGQGALSEAFF
DNA: TGTGCCAGCAGTTCGGGACAGGGGGCTCTATCTGAAGCTTTCTTT

J: TRBJ2-7
size: .
V: TRBV28
D: .
CDR3: CASSQEGEQYF
DNA: TGTGCCAGCAGCCAGGAAGGCGAGCAGTACTTC

J: TRBJ2-3
size: few
V: TRBV6-9
D: .
CDR3: CASSSYRYTDTQYF
DNA: TGTGCCAGCAGTTCCTACAGGTACACAGATACGCAGTATTTT

J: TRBJ1-2
size: .
V: TRBV28
D: TRBD1
CDR3: CASSSLARQGGYTF
DNA: TGTGCCAGCAGTTCCCTTGCCCGACAGGGGGGCTACACCTTC

J: TRBJ2-3
size: .
V: TRBV5-1
D: TRBD1
CDR3: CASSSNRDRGFVGTDTQYF
DNA: TGCGCCAGCAGCTCAAACCGGGACAGGGGGTTCGTGGGCACAGATACGCAGTATTTT

J: TRBJ1-2
size: .
V: TRBV15
D: .
CDR3: CATSRARGGNYGYTF
DNA: TGTGCCACCAGCAGAGCTAGGGGAGGGAACTATGGCTACACCTTC

J: TRBJ2-1
size: .
V: TRBV3-1/TRBV3-2
D: TRBD2
CDR3: CASSRTTSGSPSAYNEQFF
DNA: TGTGCCAGCAGCCGGACGACTAGCGGGAGCCCTTCCGCCTACAATGAGCAGTTCTTC

J: TRBJ2-7
size: once
V: TRBV2
D: TRBD1
CDR3: CASNPRDRDSYEQYF
DNA: TGTGCCAGCAACCCGCGGGACAGGGACTCCTACGAGCAGTACTTC

J: TRBJ2-1
size: .
V: TRBV5-1
D: .
CDR3: CASSPARGFSNNEQFF
DNA: TGCGCCAGCAGCCCCGCTAGGGGGTTTTCCAACAATGAGCAGTTCTTC

J: TRBJ2-3
size: .
V: TRBV9
D: TRBD2
CDR3: CASSVIPLGSGLSTDTQYF
DNA: TGTGCCAGCAGCGTAATCCCGTTGGGTAGCGGGCTTAGCACAGATACGCAGTATTTT

J: TRBJ1-5
size: .
V: TRBV5-1
D: TRBD1
CDR3: CASSLGPGGSNQPQHF
DNA: TGCGCCAGCAGCTTGGGACCAGGGGGCAGCAATCAGCCCCAGCATTTT